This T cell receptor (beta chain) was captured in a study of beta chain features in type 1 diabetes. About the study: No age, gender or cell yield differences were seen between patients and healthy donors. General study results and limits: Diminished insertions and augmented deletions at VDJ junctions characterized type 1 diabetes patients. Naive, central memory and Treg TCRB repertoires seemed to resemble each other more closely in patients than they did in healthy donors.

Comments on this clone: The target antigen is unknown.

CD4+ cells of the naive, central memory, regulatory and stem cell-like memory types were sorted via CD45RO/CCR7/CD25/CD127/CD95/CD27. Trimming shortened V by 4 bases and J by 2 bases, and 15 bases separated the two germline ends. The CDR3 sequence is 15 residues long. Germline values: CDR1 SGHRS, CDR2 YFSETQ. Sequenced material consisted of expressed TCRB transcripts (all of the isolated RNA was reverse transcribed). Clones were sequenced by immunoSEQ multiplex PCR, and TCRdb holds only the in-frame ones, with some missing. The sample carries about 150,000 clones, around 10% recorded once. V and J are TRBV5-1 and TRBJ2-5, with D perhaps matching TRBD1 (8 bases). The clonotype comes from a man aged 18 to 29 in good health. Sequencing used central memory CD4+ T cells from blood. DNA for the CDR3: TGCGCCAGCAGCAACGGACAGGGAGGGCAAGAGACCCAGTACTTC. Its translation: CASSNGQGGQETQYF.